The 22 T cell receptor beta chains below come from one sample, sequenced in a study of shared clonotypes between healthy human individuals. The method was immunoSEQ multiplex PCR; TCRdb's version includes in-frame clones alone and lacks a portion of them. The sample holds roughly 850,000 clones, 90% to 98% seen once. CD45RO-negative, CCR7-positively selected cells formed the naive CD8 fraction, excluding terminally differentiated effector memory CD45RA+ cells. Sequences were obtained from naive CD8+ T cells sorted from blood. The receptors come from a man aged 30 to 39 in good health.

V is TRBV29-1 and J is TRBJ2-3, with TRBD1 matching 7 bases. This CDR3 region has 15 residues. V shed 3 bases and J 2 bases; nucleotides not matched to a gene: 8. The germline V gene has CDR1 SQVTM and CDR2 ANQGSEA. The CDR3 sequence: CSVDIGDRYTDTQYF. The CDR3 nucleotides read TGCAGCGTTGATATTGGGGACAGATACACAGATACGCAGTATTTT.

The rearrangement links TRBV11-2 to TRBJ1-2; D possibly corresponds to TRBD1 (5 bases). The CDR3 spans 14 residues. V was cut by 0 bases and J by 3 bases, with 8 bases left in between. Germline lookup yields CDR1 SGHAT and CDR2 FQNNGV. The CDR3 nucleotides read TGTGCCAGCAGCTTAGACGGGACTTACTATGGCTACACCTTC. Its translation is CASSLDGTYYGYTF.

The chain links TRBV6-1 to TRBJ2-2; D unclear. V lost 10 bases, J lost 8 bases, and 14 bases lay in between. The germline V gene has CDR1 MNHNS and CDR2 SASEGT. The CDR3 covers 12 residues. CDR3 in DNA: TGTGCCACCATTGATTGGCATGGGGAGCTGTTTTTT. It translates to CATIDWHGELFF.

The chain is built from TRBV7-6 and TRBJ2-5; D is perhaps TRBD2 (6 bases). The V end lost 1 base, the J end lost 4 bases, and 13 bases lay between the germline ends. The length of the CDR3 is 15 residues. Germline CDR1 reads SGHVS; CDR2 reads FNYEAQ. The CDR3 coding sequence is TGTGCCAGCAGCTTAGGGGCGGGGTGGGTAGAGACCCAGTACTTC. Translation: CASSLGAGWVETQYF.

The chain uses TRBV5-1 and TRBJ2-1; weak D call: TRBD1 (6 bases). The germline CDR1 and CDR2 sequences are SGHRS and YFSETQ. V was clipped by 7 bases and J by 6 bases, with 14 bases between them. The CDR3 runs 13 residues. CDR3 residues: CASADSLVNEQFF. CDR3 sequence (DNA): TGCGCCAGCGCGGACAGTTTGGTCAATGAGCAGTTCTTC.

The chain links TRBV27 to TRBJ2-7; TRBD2 aligns across 12 bases. This CDR3 spans 15 amino acids. V trimming: 4 bases; J trimming: 3 bases; junction bases outside the gene matches: 4. The V gene's germline CDR1 is MNHEY and CDR2 SMNVEV (reference sequence). The CDR3 loop is CASSSLTSGSYEQYF. CDR3 bases: TGTGCCAGCAGTTCCCTGACTAGCGGGAGCTACGAGCAGTACTTC.

CDR3 coding DNA: TGTGCCAGCAGTGGGGGACGAGGAGGCAATGAGCAGTTCTTC. Protein: CASSGGRGGNEQFF. The chain couples TRBV25-1 to TRBJ2-1; D possibly matches TRBD1 or TRBD2 (5 bases each). The CDR3 is made up of 14 amino acids. CDR1 and CDR2 from the germline V gene are MGHDK and SYGVNS. V gave up 4 bases and J gave up 6 bases, with 13 bases separating them.

This clone was seen only a few times. V usage is TRBV6-5 and J usage is TRBJ1-1; D not certain. Deletions cut 1 base from V and 0 bases from J, with 3 bases between. This CDR3 region has 13 residues. Germline V gene lookup returns CDR1 MNHEY and CDR2 SVGAGI. DNA of the CDR3: TGTGCCAGCAGTTACTATTTGAACACTGAAGCTTTCTTT. Amino acids: CASSYYLNTEAFF.

The gene calls are TRBV6-5 and TRBJ2-7; D tentatively reads TRBD1 or TRBD2 (5 bases each). V gave up 6 bases and J gave up 6 bases, with 12 bases separating them. The CDR3 length is 12 residues. CDR1 and CDR2 (germline): MNHEY, SVGAGI. The CDR3 region is CASSPGTLEQYF. DNA for the CDR3: TGTGCCAGCAGCCCAGGGACGCTCGAGCAGTACTTC.

This clone has more than one count but fewer than ten. The chain couples TRBV19 to TRBJ1-2, with D unresolved. The germline gives CDR1 LNHDA, CDR2 SQIVND (reference sequence). The V and J ends lost 7 bases and 2 bases respectively, with 14 bases between them. The CDR3 covers 14 residues. Here the CDR3 DNA reads TGTGCCAGTAAACCGGACCTCAGCAACTATGGCTACACCTTC. This gives the protein CASKPDLSNYGYTF.

This chain uses TRBV7-6 with TRBJ1-5, with D maybe TRBD1 (5 bases). V was pared by 0 bases and J by 0 bases, with 9 bases between. The CDR3 contains 16 residues. Germline CDR1 SGHVS, CDR2 FNYEAQ. CDR3 in DNA: TGTGCCAGCAGCTTAGCGGGGCGGAATAGCAATCAGCCCCAGCATTTT. This translates into CASSLAGRNSNQPQHF.

V gene TRBV21-1 combines with J gene TRBJ2-3; the listed D gene, TRBD1, was not tested against the DNA. TRBV21-1 counts as a pseudogene. CDR3 length: 19 amino acids. CDR3 sequence reads: CASSSRITGGGRPRPSQYF. The CDR3 nucleotides are TGTGCCAGCAGCTCTCGGATCACAGGGGGCGGGAGACCCCGCCCCTCGCAGTATTTT.

The genes are TRBV27 and TRBJ2-7, with D maybe TRBD2 (6 bases). Germline CDR1 is MNHEY and CDR2 is SMNVEV (reference sequence). There are 16 residues in the CDR3. The V gene lost 7 bases and the J gene lost 5 bases, with 24 bases spanning the gap. This CDR3 is CASIPGSPPRMNEQYF. Here the CDR3 DNA reads TGTGCCAGCATCCCCGGGAGTCCGCCGAGGATGAACGAGCAGTACTTC.

The gene calls are TRBV11-2 and TRBJ2-7; weak D call: TRBD2 (6 bases). V gave up 5 bases and J gave up 0 bases, with 11 bases separating them. The CDR3 has 14 residues. The germline V gene has CDR1 SGHAT and CDR2 FQNNGV. The CDR3 bases are TGTGCCAGCAGCGTCGGGGACTCCTCCTACGAGCAGTACTTC. Translation: CASSVGDSSYEQYF.

The chain recombines TRBV6-5 with TRBJ2-3; TRBD2 is a possible D gene (5 bases). Trimming stripped 6 bases from V and 2 bases from J, with 9 bases between. This CDR3 region has 13 residues. From germline, CDR1 is MNHEY and CDR2 SVGAGI. CDR3 protein: CASSTGDTDTQYF. DNA of the CDR3: TGTGCCAGCAGCACCGGGGACACAGATACGCAGTATTTT.

The DNA of the CDR3 is TGTGCCAGCAGTCCTAGCGTCCCAAGCTCCTACGAGCAGTACTTC. This codes for CASSPSVPSSYEQYF. The rearrangement joins TRBV27 to TRBJ2-7; weak D call: TRBD2 (6 bases). Germline values: CDR1 MNHEY, CDR2 SMNVEV (reference sequence). V lost 5 bases to trimming and J lost 0 bases, with 14 bases between them. The CDR3 runs 15 residues.

The chain has TRBV9 and TRBJ2-1; TRBD1 matches at 7 bases. V dropped 4 bases and J dropped 4; count of bases not matched to a gene: 14. In germline, CDR1 is SGDLS, CDR2 YYNGEE. This CDR3 is 17 amino acids long. The CDR3 loop reads CASSPFRPGTAYNEQFF. The CDR3 DNA follows: TGTGCCAGCAGCCCCTTTCGACCCGGGACAGCATACAATGAGCAGTTCTTC.

The chain employs TRBV29-1 and TRBJ2-2; D not certain. The ends were cut back, 5 bases at V and 4 bases at J, with 11 bases in the middle. The CDR3 sequence is 13 residues long. The germline V gene has CDR1 SQVTM and CDR2 ANQGSEA. CDR3 loop: CSVRTSTTGELFF. CDR3 nucleotide sequence: TGCAGCGTTCGAACGAGTACCACCGGGGAGCTGTTTTTT.

V gene TRBV13 combines with J gene TRBJ2-1, with a tentative D call TRBD1 (6 bases). The CDR3 totals 14 residues. CDR1 PRHDT and CDR2 FYEKMQ come from the germline V gene (reference sequence). V lost 5 bases to trimming and J lost 11 bases, with 19 bases between them. This CDR3 reads CASSVKQGFQKQFF. DNA of the CDR3: TGTGCCAGCAGCGTTAAACAGGGTTTTCAGAAGCAGTTCTTC.

This chain connects TRBV11-2 to TRBJ2-7; perhaps D is TRBD1 or TRBD2 (5 bases each). Germline V gives CDR1 SGHAT, CDR2 FQNNGV. The CDR3 totals 15 residues. V lost 5 bases and J 0 bases, leaving 14 bases between the germline ends. CDR3 nucleotide sequence: TGTGCCAGCAGCCCCCAGGGACCTTACTCCTACGAGCAGTACTTC. Its translation is CASSPQGPYSYEQYF.

This clone was recorded only once. The chain couples TRBV29-1 to TRBJ2-1, with D perhaps assigned TRBD1 or TRBD2 (5 bases each). Between the trimmed V and J ends, which lost 5 bases and 8 bases, there was a span of 16 bases. The germline CDR1 and CDR2 sequences are SQVTM and ANQGSEA. This CDR3 is built from 13 residues. The CDR3: CSVHSLGVYEQFF. For the CDR3, the DNA is TGCAGCGTTCACTCACTGGGGGTCTATGAGCAGTTCTTC.

The J gene is TRBJ2-1, the V gene TRBV7-6; no firm D call. Per the germline V gene, CDR1 is SGHVS and CDR2 is FNYEAQ. Trimming stripped 0 bases from V and 4 bases from J, with 4 bases between. The length of the CDR3 is 13 residues. The CDR3 nucleotides read TGTGCCAGCAGCTTAGCTTATTACAATGAGCAGTTCTTC. Protein sequence: CASSLAYYNEQFF. Full variable domain (missing parts from reference TRBV7-6 and TRBJ2-1): GAGVSQSPRYKVTKRGQDVALRCDPISGHVSLYWYRQALGQGPEFLTYFNYEAQQDKSGLPNDRFSAERPEGSISTLTIQRTEQRDSAMYRCASSLAYYNEQFFGPGTRLTVL.